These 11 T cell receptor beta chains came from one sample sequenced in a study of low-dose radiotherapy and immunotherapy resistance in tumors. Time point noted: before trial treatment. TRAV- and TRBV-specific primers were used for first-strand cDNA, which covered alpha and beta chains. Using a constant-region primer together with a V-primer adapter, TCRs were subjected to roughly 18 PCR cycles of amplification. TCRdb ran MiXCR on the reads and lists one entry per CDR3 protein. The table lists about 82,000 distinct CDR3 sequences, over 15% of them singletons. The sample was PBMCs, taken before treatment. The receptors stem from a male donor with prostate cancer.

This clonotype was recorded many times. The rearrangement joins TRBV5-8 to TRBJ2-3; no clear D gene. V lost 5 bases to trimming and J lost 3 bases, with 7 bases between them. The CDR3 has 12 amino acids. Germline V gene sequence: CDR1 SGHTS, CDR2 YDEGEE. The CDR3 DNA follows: TGTGCCAGCAGATTGTATACAGATACGCAGTATTTT. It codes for CASRLYTDTQYF.

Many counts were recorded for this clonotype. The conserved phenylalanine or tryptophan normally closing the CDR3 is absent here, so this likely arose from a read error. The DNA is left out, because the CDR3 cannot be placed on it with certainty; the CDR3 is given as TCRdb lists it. The CDR3 here is CASSSQGAL. The chain combines TRBV7-9 with TRBJ2-5; whether TRBD1, the table's D call, matches the DNA was not checked. Germline V gives CDR1 SEHNR, CDR2 FQNEAQ (reference sequence). The CDR3 spans 9 amino acids, including both terminal residues.

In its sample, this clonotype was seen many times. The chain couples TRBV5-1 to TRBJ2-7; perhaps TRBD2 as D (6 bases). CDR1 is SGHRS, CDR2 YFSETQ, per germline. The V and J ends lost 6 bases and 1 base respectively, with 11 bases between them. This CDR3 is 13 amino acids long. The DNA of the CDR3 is TGCGCCAGCAACCCAGGGACTTCCTACGAGCAGTACTTC. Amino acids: CASNPGTSYEQYF.

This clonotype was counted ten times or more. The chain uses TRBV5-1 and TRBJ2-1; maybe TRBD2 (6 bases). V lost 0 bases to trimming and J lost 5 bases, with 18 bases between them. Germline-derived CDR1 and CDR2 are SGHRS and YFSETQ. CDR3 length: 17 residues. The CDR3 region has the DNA TGCGCCAGCAGCTTGGAAGGACTAAGCGGAGAGCACAATGAGCAGTTCTTC. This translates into CASSLEGLSGEHNEQFF.

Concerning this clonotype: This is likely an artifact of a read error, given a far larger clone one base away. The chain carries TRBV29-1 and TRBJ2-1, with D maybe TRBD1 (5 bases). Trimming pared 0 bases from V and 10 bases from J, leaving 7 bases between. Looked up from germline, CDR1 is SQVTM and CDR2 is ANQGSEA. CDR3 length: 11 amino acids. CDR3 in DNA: TGCAGCGTTGAAGAACAGGACGAGCAGTTCTTC. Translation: CSVEEQDEQFF.

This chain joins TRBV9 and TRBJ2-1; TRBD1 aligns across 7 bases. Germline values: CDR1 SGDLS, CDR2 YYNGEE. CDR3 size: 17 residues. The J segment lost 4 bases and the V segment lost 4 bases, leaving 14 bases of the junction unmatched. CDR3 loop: CASSNNLGQPLYNEQFF. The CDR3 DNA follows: TGTGCCAGCAGCAACAATCTGGGACAGCCACTATACAATGAGCAGTTCTTC.

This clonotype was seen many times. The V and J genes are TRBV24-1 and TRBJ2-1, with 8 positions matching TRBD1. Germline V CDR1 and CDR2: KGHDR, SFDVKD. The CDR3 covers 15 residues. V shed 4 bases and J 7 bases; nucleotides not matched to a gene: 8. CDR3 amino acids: CATSEDGTGRNEQFF. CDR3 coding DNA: TGTGCCACCAGTGAAGACGGGACAGGTAGAAATGAGCAGTTCTTC.

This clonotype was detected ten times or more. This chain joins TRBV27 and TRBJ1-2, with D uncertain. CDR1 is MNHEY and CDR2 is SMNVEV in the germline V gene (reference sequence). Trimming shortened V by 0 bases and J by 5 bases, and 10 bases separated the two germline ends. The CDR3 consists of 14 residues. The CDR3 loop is CASSLSVQTYGYTF. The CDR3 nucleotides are TGTGCCAGCAGTTTATCGGTACAGACGTATGGCTACACCTTC.

The CDR3 region has the DNA TGTGCCAGCAGCCAAGAGTATTTAGCTAGCGGGAGCCCCCCCTACAATGAGCAGTTCTTC. Amino acid sequence: CASSQEYLASGSPPYNEQFF. This sequence joins TRBV3-1 and TRBJ2-1; 10 nucleotides line up with TRBD2. CDR1 LGHDT and CDR2 YNNKEL come from the germline V gene (reference sequence). The CDR3 is 20 amino acids. V lost 0 bases and J lost 2; bases outside the gene matches: 13.

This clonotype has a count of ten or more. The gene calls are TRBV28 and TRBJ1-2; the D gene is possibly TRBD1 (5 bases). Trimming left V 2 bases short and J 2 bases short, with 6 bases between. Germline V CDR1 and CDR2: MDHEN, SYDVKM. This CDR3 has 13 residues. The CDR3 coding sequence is TGTGCCAGCAGTTTACCAGGGAACTATGGCTACACCTTC. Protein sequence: CASSLPGNYGYTF.

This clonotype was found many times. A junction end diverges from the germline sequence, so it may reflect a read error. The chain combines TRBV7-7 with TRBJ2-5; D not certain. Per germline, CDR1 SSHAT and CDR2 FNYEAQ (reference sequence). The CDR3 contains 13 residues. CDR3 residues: CASSLEPGETQYF. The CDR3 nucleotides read TGTGCTAGCAGCTTAGAACCCGGGGAGACCCAGTACTTC.